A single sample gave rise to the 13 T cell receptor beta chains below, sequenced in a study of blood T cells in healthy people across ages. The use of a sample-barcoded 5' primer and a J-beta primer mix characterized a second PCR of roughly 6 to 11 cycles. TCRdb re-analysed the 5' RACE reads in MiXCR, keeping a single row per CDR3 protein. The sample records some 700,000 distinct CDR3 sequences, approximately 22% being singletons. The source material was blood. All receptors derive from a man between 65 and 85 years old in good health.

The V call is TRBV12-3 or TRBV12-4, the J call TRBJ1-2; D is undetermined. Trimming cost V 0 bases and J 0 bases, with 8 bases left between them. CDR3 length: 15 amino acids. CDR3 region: CASSLASTANYGYTF. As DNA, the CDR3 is TGTGCCAGCAGTTTAGCGAGCACAGCTAACTATGGCTACACCTTC.

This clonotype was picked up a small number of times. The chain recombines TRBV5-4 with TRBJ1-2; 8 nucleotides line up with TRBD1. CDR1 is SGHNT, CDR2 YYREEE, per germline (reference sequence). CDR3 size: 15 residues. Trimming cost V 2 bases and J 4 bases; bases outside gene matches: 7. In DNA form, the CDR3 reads TGTGCCAGCAGCTTAGACCGGGACAGGTCCTATGGCTACACCTTC. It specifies CASSLDRDRSYGYTF.

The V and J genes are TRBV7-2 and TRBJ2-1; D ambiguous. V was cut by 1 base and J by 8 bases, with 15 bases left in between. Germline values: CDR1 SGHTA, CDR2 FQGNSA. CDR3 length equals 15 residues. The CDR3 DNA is TGTGCCAGCAGCTTAGGGGCTGGCTTATATGATGAGCAGTTCTTC. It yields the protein CASSLGAGLYDEQFF.

The CDR3 sequence is CASTGLKGEGGYTF. The DNA for the CDR3 is TGTGCCAGCACGGGTCTTAAGGGCGAGGGCGGCTACACCTTC. This sequence joins TRBV7-9 and TRBJ1-2; no firm D call. Between the trimmed V and J ends, which lost 7 bases and 8 bases, there was a span of 20 bases. This CDR3 has 14 residues. Germline V gives CDR1 SEHNR, CDR2 FQNEAQ (reference sequence).

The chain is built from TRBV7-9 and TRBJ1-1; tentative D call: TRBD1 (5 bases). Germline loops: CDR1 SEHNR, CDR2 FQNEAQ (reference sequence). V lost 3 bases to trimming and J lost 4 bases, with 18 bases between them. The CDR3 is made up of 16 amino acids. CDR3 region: CASSLALTVPGTEAFF. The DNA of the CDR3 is TGTGCCAGCAGCTTGGCCTTGACAGTTCCAGGCACTGAAGCTTTCTTT. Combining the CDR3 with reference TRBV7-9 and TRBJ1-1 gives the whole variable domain DTGVSQNPRHKITKRGQNVTFRCDPISEHNRLYWYRQTLGQGPEFLTYFQNEAQLEKSRLLSDRFSAERPKGSFSTLEIQRTEQGDSAMYLCASSLALTVPGTEAFFGQGTRLTVV.

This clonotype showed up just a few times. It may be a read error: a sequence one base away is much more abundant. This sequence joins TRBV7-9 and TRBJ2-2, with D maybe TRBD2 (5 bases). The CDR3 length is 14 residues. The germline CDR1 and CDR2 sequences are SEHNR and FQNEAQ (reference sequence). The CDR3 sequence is CASSLRANTGEPFF. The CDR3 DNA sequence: TGTGCCAGCAGCTTAAGGGCGAACACCGGGGAGCCGTTTTTT.

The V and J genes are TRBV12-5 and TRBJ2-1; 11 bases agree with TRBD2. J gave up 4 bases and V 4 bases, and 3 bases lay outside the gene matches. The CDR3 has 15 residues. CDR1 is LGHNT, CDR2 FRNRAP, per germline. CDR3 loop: CASGWGTSGYNEQFF. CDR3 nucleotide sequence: TGTGCTAGTGGTTGGGGGACTAGCGGTTACAATGAGCAGTTCTTC.

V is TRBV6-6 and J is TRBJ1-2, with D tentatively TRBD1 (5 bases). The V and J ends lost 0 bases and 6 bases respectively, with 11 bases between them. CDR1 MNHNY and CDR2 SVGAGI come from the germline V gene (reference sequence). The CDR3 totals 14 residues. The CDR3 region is CASSYSVGENGYTF. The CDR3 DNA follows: TGTGCCAGCAGTTACTCAGTGGGGGAGAATGGCTACACCTTC.

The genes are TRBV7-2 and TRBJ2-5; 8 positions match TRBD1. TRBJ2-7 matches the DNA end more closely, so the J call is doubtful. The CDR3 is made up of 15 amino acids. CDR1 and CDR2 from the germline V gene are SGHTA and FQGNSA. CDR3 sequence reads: CASSSGGQVFNEQYV. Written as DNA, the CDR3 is TGTGCCAGCAGCTCTGGGGGACAGGTCTTCAACGAGCAGTACGTC.

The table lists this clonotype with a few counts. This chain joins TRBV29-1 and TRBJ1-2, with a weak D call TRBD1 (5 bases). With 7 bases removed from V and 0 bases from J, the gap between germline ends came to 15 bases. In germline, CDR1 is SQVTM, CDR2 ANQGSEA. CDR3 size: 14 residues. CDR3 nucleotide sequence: TGCAGCGCCGCCGAGGGGTACTCTAACTATGGCTACACCTTC. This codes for CSAAEGYSNYGYTF.

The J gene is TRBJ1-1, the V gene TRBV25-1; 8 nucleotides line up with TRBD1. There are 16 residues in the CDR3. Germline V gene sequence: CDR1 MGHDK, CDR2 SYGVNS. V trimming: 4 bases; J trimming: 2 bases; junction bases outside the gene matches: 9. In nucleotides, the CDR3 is TGTGCCAGCAGTGCACTGACAGGGGCGAGTAACACTGAAGCTTTCTTT. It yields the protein CASSALTGASNTEAFF.

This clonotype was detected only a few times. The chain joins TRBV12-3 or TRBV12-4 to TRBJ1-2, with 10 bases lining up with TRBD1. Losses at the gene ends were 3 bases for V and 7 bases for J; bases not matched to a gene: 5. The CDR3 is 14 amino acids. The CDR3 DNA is TGTGCCAGCAGTTTTAGACAGGGGGCAGGTGGCTACACCTTC. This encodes CASSFRQGAGGYTF.

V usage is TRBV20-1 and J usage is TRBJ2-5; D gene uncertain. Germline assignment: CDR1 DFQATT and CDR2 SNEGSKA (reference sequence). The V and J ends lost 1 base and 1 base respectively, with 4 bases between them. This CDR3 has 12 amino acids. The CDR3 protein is CSARAVQETQYF. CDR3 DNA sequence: TGCAGTGCTAGAGCAGTCCAAGAGACCCAGTACTTC.